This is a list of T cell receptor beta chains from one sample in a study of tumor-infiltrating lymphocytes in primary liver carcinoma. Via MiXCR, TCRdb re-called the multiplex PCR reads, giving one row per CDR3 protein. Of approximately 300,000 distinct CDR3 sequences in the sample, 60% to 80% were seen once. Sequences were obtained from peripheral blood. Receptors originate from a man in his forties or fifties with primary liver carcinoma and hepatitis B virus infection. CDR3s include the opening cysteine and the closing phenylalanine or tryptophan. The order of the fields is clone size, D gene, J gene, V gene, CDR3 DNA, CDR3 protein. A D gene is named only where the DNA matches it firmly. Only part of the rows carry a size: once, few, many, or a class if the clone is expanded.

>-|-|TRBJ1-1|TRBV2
TGTGCCGGATCAGGGACCGGGAACACTGAAGCTTTCTTT
CAGSGTGNTEAFF
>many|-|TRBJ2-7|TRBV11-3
TGTGCCAGCGGCCGCGGCGAGCAGTACTTC
CASGRGEQYF
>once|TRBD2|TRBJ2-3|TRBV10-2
TGCGCCAGTAGTGACTCCGTGACTAGCGGGAGCATATATACGCAGTATTTT
CASSDSVTSGSIYTQYF
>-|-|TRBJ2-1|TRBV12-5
TGTGCTAGTGGTTTGGGGAGCTCCTACAATGGGCAGTTCTTC
CASGLGSSYNGQFF
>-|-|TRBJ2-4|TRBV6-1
TGTGCCAGCAGTGAAGAAGGGGGTCTGGCCAAAAGTATTCAGTACTTC
CASSEEGGLAKSIQYF
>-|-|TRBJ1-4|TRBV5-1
TGCGCCAGCAGCTTAGTAGATGCAACTAATGAAAAACTGTTTTTT
CASSLVDATNEKLFF
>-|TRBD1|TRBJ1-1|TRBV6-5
TGTGCCAGCAGCACTCAACGCAGACAGGGCCATACTGAAGCTTTCTTT
CASSTQRRQGHTEAFF
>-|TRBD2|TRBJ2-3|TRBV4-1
TGCGCCAGCAGCCAAGAGGGGGGGACTAACGGGAGCACAGATACGCAGTATTTT
CASSQEGGTNGSTDTQYF
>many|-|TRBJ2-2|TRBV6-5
TGTGCCAGCAGCTCCACTCACGCCGGGGAGCTGTTTTTT
CASSSTHAGELFF
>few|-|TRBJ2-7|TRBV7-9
TGTGCCAGCAGCTTAGGCGTCCTTCTTAGGGAGCAGTACTTC
CASSLGVLLREQYF
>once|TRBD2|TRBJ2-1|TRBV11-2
TGTGCCAGCATCCCAGGGGTGGGACTAGTGGGAAGTGAGCAGTTCTTC
CASIPGVGLVGSEQFF
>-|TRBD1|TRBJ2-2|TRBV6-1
TGTGCCAGCAGTGAAGCTGGGACAGGGGGCAGAGAGCTGCTTTTT
CASSEAGTGGRELLF
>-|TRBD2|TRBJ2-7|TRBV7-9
TGTGCCAGCAGCCCCTTAGCGGGAGGCGAAGGGGAGCAGTACTTC
CASSPLAGGEGEQYF
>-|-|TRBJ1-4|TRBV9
TGTGCCAGCAGCGTAGGAGTAGGGGGTTCTGAAAAACTGTTTTTT
CASSVGVGGSEKLFF
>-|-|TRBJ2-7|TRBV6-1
TGTGCCAACAGTGAAACCGGCTCCTGCGAGCAGTACTTC
CANSETGSCEQYF
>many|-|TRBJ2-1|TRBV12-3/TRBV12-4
TGTGCCAGCAGTTTAGGGGATGAGGGTGAGCAGTTCTTC
CASSLGDEGEQFF
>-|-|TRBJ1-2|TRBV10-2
TGCGCCAGCAGTGAGGTAGGCTTCTATGGCTACACCTTC
CASSEVGFYGYTF
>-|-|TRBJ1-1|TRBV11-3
TGTGCCAACAGCACCCACCGGGGAGGGAACACTGAAGCTTTCTTT
CANSTHRGGNTEAFF
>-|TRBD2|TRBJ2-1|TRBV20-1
TGCAGTGCCCGGGACTATCCGGACAATGAGCAGTTCTTC
CSARDYPDNEQFF
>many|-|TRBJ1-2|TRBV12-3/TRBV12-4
TGTGCCAGCAGTCGGGTTGAGAGCCAAGGCTACACCTTC
CASSRVESQGYTF
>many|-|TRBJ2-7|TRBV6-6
TGTGCCAGCAGGTCAGGGTTCCTCGAGCAGTACTTC
CASRSGFLEQYF
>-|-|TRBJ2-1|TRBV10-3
TGTGCCATCAGTGAGACCCCCTACAATGAGCAGTTCTTC
CAISETPYNEQFF
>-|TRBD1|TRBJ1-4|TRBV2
TGTGCCAGCAGTGGGACAGGGGTTCGCGGTGAAAAACTGTTTTTT
CASSGTGVRGEKLFF
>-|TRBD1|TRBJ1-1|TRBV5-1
TGCGCGAGCAGCGTGGAGGGACAGACGAACACTGAAGCTTTCTTT
CASSVEGQTNTEAFF
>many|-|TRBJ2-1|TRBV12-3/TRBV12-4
TGTGCCAGCAGTTTTAACGGTGAGCAGTTCTTC
CASSFNGEQFF
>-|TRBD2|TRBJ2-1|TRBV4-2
TGTGCCAGCAGCCAAGACTCGCGGGGAGGGGCCTACAATGAGAAGTTCTTC
CASSQDSRGGAYNEKFF
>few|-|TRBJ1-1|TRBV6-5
TGTGCCAGCAGTCCCACCAGACGGGTGAACACTGAAGCTTTCTTT
CASSPTRRVNTEAFF
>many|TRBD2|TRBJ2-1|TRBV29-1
TGCAGCGTTCCCAGAGGAGCGGGGCCTTTCAATGAGCAGTTCTTC
CSVPRGAGPFNEQFF
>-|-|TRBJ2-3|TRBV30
TGTGCCTGGGCGTATTACAGGGTAACAGATACGCAGTATTTT
CAWAYYRVTDTQYF
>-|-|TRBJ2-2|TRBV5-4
TGTGCCAGCAGGGCCGGTGGGACTGAGGAGCTGTTTTTT
CASRAGGTEELFF
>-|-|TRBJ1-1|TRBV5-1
TGCGCCAGCAGCTCTCTGGGACGGGCGTACACTGAAGCTTTCTTT
CASSSLGRAYTEAFF
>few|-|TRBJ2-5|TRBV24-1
TGTGCCACCAGTGACCATGAAAGACCCACCGGGGAGACCCAGTACTTC
CATSDHERPTGETQYF
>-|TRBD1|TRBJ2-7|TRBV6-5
TGTGCCAGCGGGAACAGGGGATCGGCTTACGAGCAGTACTTC
CASGNRGSAYEQYF
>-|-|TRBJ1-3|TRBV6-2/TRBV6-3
TGTGCCGGCAGATACCGGGCTCCCGGCCACTCTGGAAACACCATATATTTT
CAGRYRAPGHSGNTIYF
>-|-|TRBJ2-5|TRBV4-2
TGTGCCAGCAGCCGAGACGTGCTAGCAAGTGAGATCCAGTACTTC
CASSRDVLASEIQYF
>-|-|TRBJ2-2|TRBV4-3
TGCGCCAGCAGCCAAGGTCTCGGCGGGGAGCTGTTTTTT
CASSQGLGGELFF
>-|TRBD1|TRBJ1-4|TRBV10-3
TGTGCCACCAGTGAGCCCGGGACAGGGCTGGGAAAACTGTTTTTT
CATSEPGTGLGKLFF
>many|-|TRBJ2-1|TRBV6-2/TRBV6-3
TGTGCCAGCGGAGTCGTCATCAGTGAGCAGTTCTTC
CASGVVISEQFF
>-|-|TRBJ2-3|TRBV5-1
TGCGCCTGCAGGGAGTCTAGCTGGAGTTCCACAGATACGCAGTATTTT
CACRESSWSSTDTQYF
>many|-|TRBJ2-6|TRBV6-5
TGTGCCAGCAGTTACGTAGGGGCTGGGGCCAACGTCCTGACTTTC
CASSYVGAGANVLTF
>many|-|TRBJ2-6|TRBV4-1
TGCGCCAGCAGCCAAACAACAGGGTCAGCTGGGGCCAACGTCCTGACTTTC
CASSQTTGSAGANVLTF
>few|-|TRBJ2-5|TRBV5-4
TGTGCCAGCAGCACCGGAGGACCGGGGGAGACCCAGTACTTC
CASSTGGPGETQYF
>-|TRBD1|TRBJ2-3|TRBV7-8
TGTGCCAGCGACATACAGGGGGACACGCAGTATTTT
CASDIQGDTQYF
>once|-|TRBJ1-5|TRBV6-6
TGTGCCAACAGTTATCCTCTGCAGCCCCAGCAGTTT
CANSYPLQPQQF
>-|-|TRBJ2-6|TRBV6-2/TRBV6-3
TGTGCCAGCACTTTTCAGGGGTCTGGGGCCAACGTCCTGACTTTC
CASTFQGSGANVLTF
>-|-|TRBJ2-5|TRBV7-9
TGTGCCAGCAGCTTAGGTCGCGGACGAAAAGAGACCCAGTACTTC
CASSLGRGRKETQYF
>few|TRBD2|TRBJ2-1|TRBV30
TGTGCCTTCCTGCCTAGCGGGAGCAGGCAGTTCTTC
CAFLPSGSRQFF
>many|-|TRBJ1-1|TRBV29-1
TGCAGCGTTGAACGACTAGACCGATACACTGAAGCTTTCTTT
CSVERLDRYTEAFF
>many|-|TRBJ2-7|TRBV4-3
TGCGCCAGCAGCCAAGATCCTACGCACTACGAGCAGTACTTC
CASSQDPTHYEQYF